These 4 T cell receptor beta chains originate from one sample sequenced in a study of T cell clonotyping in hematopoietic cell transplantation. Produced via immunoSEQ multiplex PCR; TCRdb's table is partial and in-frame only. The table records roughly 37,000 clones, 80% to 90% of them present only once. Sequencing was done on a sample of peripheral blood mononuclear cells. Receptors were obtained from a woman in her thirties or forties in good health. Some clones in this sample may be carry-over from other donors' samples.

The chain recombines TRBV4-1 with TRBJ2-3; the match to TRBD1 covers 8 bases. Germline CDR1 is MGHRA and CDR2 is YSYEKL. The CDR3 is 15 amino acids. V gave up 4 bases and J gave up 2 bases; unmatched junction bases: 5. CDR3 DNA sequence: TGCGCCAGCAGCCTGACAGGGGTTGTCACAGATACGCAGTATTTT. Protein product: CASSLTGVVTDTQYF.

This sequence joins TRBV25-1 and TRBJ1-2; D remains unclear. There are 15 residues in the CDR3. The germline V gene encodes CDR1 MGHDK and CDR2 SYGVNS. V lost 3 bases and J 4 bases, leaving 15 bases between the germline ends. The CDR3 DNA reads TGTGCCAGCAGTGATGGGGTCGCGCCCTTCTATGGCTACACCTTC. This encodes CASSDGVAPFYGYTF.

This clone showed up just a few times. The J gene is TRBJ1-2, the V gene TRBV7-9, with D maybe TRBD1 (6 bases). Trimming left V 4 bases short and J 4 bases short, with 16 bases between. This CDR3 is 15 amino acids long. Germline CDR1 reads SEHNR; CDR2 reads FQNEAQ (reference sequence). This CDR3 is CASSSSRGRVYGYTF. The CDR3 nucleotides read TGTGCCAGCAGCTCTAGTCGGGGGCGAGTCTATGGCTACACCTTC.

The chain uses TRBV29-1 and TRBJ1-3; D remains unclear. This CDR3 comprises 13 residues. V was clipped by 5 bases and J by 3 bases, with 11 bases between them. Germline CDR1 and CDR2: SQVTM and ANQGSEA. The CDR3 protein is CSVTRTDGNTIYF. The CDR3 nucleotides read TGCAGCGTTACAAGGACGGATGGAAACACCATATATTTT.